The clone carrying this T cell receptor beta chain was recorded once. This sample is drawn from a study of blood T cell repertoires in COVID-19. The wider study: Material from acute and convalescent COVID-19 was sourced from the United States, Italy and Spain. PBMCs, B-cell-depleted T cells, or T cells provided the cDNA or gDNA that made up the material.

The authors' processing: It was from reference gene primer amplification that nucleated cell counts were estimated. Libraries were prepared by immunoSEQ multiplex PCR; TCRdb keeps only in-frame clonotypes and omits some of them. D and trimming were read from the DNA, whereas the V and J calls and clone size are those reported in that table. The sample has fewer than 300,000 clones, about 87% seen once; the top ten hold approximately 9%. The germline gives CDR1 MNHEY, CDR2 SVGAGI. CDR3 size: 15 residues. V was trimmed by 6 bases and J by 0 bases, leaving 9 bases between them. This receptor was identified in a human donor in a cohort sampled during active COVID-19. Sequenced: peripheral blood. The chain links TRBV6-5 to TRBJ2-6; D call uncertain. DNA of the CDR3: TGTGCCAGCAGCCCGTACAGCTCTGGGGCCAACGTCCTGACTTTC. Protein: CASSPYSSGANVLTF.